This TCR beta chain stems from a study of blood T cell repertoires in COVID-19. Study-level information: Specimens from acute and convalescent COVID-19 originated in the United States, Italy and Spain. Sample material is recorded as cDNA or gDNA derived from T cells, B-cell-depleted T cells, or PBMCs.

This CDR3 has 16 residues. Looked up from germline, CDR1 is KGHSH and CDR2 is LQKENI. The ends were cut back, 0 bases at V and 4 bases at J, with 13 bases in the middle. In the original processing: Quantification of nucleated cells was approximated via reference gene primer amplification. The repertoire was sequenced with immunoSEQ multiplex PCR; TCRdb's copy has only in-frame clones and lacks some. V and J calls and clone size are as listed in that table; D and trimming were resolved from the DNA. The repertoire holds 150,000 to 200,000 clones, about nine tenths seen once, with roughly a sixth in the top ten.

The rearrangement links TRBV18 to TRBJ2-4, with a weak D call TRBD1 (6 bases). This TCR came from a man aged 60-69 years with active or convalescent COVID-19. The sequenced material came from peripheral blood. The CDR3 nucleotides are TGTGCCAGCTCACCACCGCTAAGGACAGAAAAAAACATTCAGTACTTC. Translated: CASSPPLRTEKNIQYF.